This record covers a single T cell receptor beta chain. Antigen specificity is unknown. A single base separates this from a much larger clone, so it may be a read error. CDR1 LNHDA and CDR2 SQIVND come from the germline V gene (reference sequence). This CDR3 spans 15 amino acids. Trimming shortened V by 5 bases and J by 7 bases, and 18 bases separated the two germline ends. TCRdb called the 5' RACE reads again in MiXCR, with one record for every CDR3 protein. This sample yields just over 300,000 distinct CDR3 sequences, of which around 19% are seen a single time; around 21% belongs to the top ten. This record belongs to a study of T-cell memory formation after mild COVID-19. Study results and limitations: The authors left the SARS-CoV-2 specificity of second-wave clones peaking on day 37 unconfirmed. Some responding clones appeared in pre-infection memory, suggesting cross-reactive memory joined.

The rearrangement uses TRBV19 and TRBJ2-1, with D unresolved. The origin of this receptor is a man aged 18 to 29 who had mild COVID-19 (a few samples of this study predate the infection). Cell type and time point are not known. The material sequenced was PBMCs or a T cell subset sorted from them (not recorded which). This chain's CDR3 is CASSVQSRSENEQFF. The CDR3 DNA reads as TGTGCCAGTAGTGTGCAGTCGCGTTCGGAAAATGAGCAGTTCTTC. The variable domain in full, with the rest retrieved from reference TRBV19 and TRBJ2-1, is DGGITQSPKYLFRKEGQNVTLSCEQNLNHDAMYWYRQDPGQGLRLIYYSQIVNDFQKGDIAEGYSVSREKKESFPLTVTSAQKNPTAFYLCASSVQSRSENEQFFGPGTRLTVL.